This TCR beta chain was found in a study of neurological immune-mediated disorders. Findings and limits, study-wide: While HTLV-1-associated myelopathy showed the greatest TCR clonal expansion, multiple sclerosis showed the least, falling below healthy controls. Private repertoires in all groups were suggested by the finding that expanded clones across subjects shared no CDR3 amino acid sequences.

On this clonotype itself: Its antigen is as yet unknown. Its ends do not fully match the called genes, so a read error is possible.

TCRdb recomputed calls from the 5' RACE reads with MiXCR, one row per CDR3 protein. In the table there are approximately 50,000 distinct CDR3 sequences, roughly 8% of which are singletons. The sample's time point: longitudinal time-point 3. The starting material, 2 million PBMCs stored at -80 C, gave rise to the unsorted libraries. This CDR3 spans 14 amino acids. CDR1 is SGHTA and CDR2 is FQGTGA in the germline V gene. The sample comprised PBMCs. The V gene is TRBV7-3, the J gene TRBJ2-5; possibly TRBD1 or TRBD2 for D (5 bases each). The sequence derives from a woman aged 40 to 50 in good health. CDR3 loop: CASSLAWGQETQYF. In DNA form, the CDR3 reads TGTGCCAGTAGCTTAGCGTGGGGGCAAGAGACCCAGTACTTC.